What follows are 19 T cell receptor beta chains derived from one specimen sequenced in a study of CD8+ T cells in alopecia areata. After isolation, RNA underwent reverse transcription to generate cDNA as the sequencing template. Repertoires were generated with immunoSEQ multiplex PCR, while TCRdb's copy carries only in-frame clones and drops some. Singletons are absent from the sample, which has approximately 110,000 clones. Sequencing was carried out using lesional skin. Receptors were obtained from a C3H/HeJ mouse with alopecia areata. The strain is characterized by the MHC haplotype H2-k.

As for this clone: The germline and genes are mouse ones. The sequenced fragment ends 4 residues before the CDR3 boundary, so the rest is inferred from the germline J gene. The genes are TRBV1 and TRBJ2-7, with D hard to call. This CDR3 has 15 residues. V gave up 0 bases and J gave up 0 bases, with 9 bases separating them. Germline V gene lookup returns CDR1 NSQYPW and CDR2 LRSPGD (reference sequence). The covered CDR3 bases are TGCACCTGCAGTGCAGATCCAGCCTCCTCCTAT. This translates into CTCSADPASSY. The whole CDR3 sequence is CTCSADPASSYEQYF. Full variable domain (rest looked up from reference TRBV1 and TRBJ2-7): VTLLEQNPRWRLVPRGQAVNLRCILKNSQYPWMSWYQQDLQKQLQWLFTLRSPGDKEVKSLPGADYLATRVTDTELRLQVANMSQGRTLYCTCSADPASSYEQYFGPGTRLTVL.

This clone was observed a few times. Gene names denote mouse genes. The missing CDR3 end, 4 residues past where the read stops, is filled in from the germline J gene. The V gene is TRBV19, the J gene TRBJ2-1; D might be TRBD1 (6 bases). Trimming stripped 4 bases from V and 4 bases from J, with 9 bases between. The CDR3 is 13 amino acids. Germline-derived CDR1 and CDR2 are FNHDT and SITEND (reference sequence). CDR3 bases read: TGTGCCAGCAGTTCCAGGGGATATGCT. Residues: CASSSRGYA. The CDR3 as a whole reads CASSSRGYAEQFF.

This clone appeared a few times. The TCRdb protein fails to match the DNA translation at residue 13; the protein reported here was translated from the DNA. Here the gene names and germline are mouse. The CDR3 DNA, read in part, is TGCACCTGCAGTGCAGATCTGGCAGGGACTGGAAATACG. This translates into CTCSADLAGTGNT. The entire CDR3 protein is CTCSADLAGTGNTLYF. The genes are TRBV1 and TRBJ1-3, with D possibly matching TRBD1 (5 bases). The read falls 3 residues short of the CDR3 end, and the missing part is taken from the germline J gene. Trimming took off 0 bases at V and 2 bases at J, with 11 bases between the two ends. Germline V CDR1 and CDR2: NSQYPW, LRSPGD (reference sequence). This CDR3 has 16 residues. The complete variable domain, with remaining parts taken from reference TRBV1 and TRBJ1-3, reads VTLLEQNPRWRLVPRGQAVNLRCILKNSQYPWMSWYQQDLQKQLQWLFTLRSPGDKEVKSLPGADYLATRVTDTELRLQVANMSQGRTLYCTCSADLAGTGNTLYFGEGSRLIVV.

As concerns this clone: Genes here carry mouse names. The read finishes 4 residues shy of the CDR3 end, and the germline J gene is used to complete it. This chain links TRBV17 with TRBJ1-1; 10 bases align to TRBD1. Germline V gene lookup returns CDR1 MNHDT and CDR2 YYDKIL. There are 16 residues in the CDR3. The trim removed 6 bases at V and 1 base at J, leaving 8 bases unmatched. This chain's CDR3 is CASSQGTGAKNTEVFF. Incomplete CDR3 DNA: TGTGCTAGCAGCCAAGGGACAGGGGCGAAAAACACA.

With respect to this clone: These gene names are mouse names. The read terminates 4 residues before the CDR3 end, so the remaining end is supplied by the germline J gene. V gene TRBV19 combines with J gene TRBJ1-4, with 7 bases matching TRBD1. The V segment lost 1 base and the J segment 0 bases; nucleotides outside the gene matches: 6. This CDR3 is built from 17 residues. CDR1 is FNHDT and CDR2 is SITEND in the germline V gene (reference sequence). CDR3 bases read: TGTGCCAGCAGTATATCCTGGGGACAGCTTTCCAACGAA. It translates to CASSISWGQLSNE. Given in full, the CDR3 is CASSISWGQLSNERLFF.

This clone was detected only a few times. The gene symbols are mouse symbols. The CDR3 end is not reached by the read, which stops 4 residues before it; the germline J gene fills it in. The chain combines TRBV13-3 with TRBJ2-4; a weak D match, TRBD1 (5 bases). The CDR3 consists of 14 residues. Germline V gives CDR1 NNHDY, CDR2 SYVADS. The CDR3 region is CASSGQGGKNTLYF. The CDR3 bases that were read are TGTGCCAGCAGTGGTCAGGGAGGGAAAAAC.

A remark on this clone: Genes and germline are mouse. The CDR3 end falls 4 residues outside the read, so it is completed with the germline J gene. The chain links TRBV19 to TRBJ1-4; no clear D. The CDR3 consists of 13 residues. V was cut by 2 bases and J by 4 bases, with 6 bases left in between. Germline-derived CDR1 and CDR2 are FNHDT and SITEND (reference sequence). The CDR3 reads CASSIQYNERLFF. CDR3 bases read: TGTGCCAGCAGTATTCAGTACAACGAA. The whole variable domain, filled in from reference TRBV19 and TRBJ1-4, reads GGIITQTPKFLIGQEGQKLTLKCQQNFNHDTMYWYRQDSGKGLRLIYYSITENDLQKGDLSEGYDASREKKSSFSLTVTSAQKNEMAVFLCASSIQYNERLFFGHGTKLSVL.

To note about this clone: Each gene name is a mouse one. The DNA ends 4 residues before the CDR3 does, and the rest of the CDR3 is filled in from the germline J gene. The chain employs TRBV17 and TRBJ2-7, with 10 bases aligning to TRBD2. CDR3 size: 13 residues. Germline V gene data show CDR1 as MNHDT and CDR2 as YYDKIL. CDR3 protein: CASSRTGGDEQYF. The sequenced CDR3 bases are TGTGCTAGCAGTAGAACTGGGGGGGAT.

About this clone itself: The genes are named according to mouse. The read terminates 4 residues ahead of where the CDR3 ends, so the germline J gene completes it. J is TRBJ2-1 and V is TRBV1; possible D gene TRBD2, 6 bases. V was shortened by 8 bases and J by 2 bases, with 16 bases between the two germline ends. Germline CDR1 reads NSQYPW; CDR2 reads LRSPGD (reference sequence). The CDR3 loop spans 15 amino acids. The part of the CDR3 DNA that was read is TGCACCTGCTCCCCCCCGGGACTTTACTATGCT. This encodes CTCSPPGLYYA. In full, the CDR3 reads CTCSPPGLYYAEQFF.

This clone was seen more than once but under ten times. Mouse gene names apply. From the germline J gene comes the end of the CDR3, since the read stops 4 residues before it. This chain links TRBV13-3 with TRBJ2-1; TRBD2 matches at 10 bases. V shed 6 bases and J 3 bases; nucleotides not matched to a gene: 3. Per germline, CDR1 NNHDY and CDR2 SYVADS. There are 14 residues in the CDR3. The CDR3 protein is CASTDWGPYAEQFF. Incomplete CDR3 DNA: TGTGCCAGCACGGACTGGGGGCCCTATGCT.

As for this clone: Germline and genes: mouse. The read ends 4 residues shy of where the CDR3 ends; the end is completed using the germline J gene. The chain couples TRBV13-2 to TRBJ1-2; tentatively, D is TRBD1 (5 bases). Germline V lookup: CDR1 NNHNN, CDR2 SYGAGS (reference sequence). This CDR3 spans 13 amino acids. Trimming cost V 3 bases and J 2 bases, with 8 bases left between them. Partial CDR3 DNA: TGTGCCAGCGGTGGTTACAGGAACTCC. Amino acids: CASGGYRNS. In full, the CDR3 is CASGGYRNSDYTF.

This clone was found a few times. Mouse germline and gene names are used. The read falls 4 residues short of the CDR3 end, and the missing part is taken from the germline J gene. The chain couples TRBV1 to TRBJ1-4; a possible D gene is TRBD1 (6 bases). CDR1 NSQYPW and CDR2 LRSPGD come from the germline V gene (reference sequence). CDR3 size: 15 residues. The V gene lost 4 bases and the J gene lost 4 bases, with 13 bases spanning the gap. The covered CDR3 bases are TGCACCTGCAGTGGATCAGGGGAGGTCAACGAA. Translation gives CTCSGSGEVNE. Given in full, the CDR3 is CTCSGSGEVNERLFF. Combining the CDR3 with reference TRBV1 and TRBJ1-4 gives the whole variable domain VTLLEQNPRWRLVPRGQAVNLRCILKNSQYPWMSWYQQDLQKQLQWLFTLRSPGDKEVKSLPGADYLATRVTDTELRLQVANMSQGRTLYCTCSGSGEVNERLFFGHGTKLSVL.

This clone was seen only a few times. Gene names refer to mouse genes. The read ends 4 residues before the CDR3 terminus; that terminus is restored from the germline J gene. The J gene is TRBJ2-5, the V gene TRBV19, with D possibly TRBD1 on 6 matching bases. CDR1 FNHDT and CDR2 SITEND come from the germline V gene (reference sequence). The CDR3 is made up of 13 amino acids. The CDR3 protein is CASRRDTKDTQYF. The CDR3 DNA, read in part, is TGTGCCAGCCGCCGGGACACCAAAGAC.

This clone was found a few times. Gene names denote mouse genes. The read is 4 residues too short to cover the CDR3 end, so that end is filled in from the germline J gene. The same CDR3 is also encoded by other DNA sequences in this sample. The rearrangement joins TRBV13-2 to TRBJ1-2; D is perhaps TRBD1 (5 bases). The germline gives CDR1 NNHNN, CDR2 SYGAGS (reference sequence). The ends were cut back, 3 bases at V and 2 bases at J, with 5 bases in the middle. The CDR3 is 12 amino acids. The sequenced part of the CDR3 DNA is TGTGCCAGCGGTGGACAGAACTCC. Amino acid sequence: CASGGQNS. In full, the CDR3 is CASGGQNSDYTF.

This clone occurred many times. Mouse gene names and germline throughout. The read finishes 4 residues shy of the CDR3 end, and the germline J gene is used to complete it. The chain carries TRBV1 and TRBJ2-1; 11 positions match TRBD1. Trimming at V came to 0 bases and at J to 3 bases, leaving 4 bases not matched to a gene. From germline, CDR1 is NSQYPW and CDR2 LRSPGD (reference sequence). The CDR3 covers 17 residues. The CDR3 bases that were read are TGCACCTGCAGTGCAGATGGCGGGACAGGGGGCTATGCT. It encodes CTCSADGGTGGYA. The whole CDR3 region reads CTCSADGGTGGYAEQFF.

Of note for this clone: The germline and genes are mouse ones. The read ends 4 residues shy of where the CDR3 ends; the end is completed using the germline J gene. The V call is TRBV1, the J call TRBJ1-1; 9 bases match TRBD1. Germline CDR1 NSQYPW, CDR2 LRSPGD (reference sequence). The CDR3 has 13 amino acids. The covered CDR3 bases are TGCACCTGCAGTTGGGACAGGGAAACA. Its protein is CTCSWDRET. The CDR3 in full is CTCSWDRETEVFF.

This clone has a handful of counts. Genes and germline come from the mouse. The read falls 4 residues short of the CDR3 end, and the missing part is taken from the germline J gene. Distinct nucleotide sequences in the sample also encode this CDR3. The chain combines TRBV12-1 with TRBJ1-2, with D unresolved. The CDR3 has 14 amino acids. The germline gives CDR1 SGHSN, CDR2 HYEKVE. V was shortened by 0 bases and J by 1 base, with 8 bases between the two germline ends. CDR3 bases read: TGTGCCAGCTCTCTCGGTACAAAAAACTCC. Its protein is CASSLGTKNS. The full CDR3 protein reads CASSLGTKNSDYTF.

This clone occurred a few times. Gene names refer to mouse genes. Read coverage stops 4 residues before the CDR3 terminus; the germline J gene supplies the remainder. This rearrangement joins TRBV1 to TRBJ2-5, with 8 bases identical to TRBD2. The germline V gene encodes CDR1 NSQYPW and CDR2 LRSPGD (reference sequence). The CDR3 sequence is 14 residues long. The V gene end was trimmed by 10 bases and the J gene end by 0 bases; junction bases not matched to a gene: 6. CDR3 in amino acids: CTFGLGLNQDTQYF. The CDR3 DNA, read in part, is TGCACCTTCGGACTGGGACTTAACCAAGAC.

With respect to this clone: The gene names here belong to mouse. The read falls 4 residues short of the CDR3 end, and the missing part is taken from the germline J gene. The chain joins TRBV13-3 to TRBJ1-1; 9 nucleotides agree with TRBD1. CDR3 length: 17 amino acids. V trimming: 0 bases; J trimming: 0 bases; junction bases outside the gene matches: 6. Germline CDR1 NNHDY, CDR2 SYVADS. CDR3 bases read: TGTGCCAGCAGTGATGGGGACAGGGAAAGGGCAAACACA. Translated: CASSDGDRERANT. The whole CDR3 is CASSDGDRERANTEVFF.